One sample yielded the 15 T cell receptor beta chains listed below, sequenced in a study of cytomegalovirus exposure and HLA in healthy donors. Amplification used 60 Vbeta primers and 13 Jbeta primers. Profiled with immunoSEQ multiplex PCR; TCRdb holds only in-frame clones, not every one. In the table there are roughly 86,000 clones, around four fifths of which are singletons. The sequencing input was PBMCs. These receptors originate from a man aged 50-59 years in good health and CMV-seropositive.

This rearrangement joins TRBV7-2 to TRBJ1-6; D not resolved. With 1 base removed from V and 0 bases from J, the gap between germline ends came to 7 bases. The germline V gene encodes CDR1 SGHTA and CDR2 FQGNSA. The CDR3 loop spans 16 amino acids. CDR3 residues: CASSLVSSSYNSPLHF. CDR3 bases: TGTGCCAGCAGCTTAGTTTCTAGCTCCTATAATTCACCCCTCCACTTT.

Written as DNA, the CDR3 is TGTGCCAGCAGCTTGCCACCTGCGGATGAAAAACTGTTTTTT. As protein: CASSLPPADEKLFF. The J gene is TRBJ1-4, the V gene TRBV7-9; no firm D call. The CDR3 spans 14 residues. In germline, CDR1 is SEHNR, CDR2 FQNEAQ (reference sequence). The V end lost 3 bases, the J end lost 6 bases, and 11 bases lay between the germline ends.

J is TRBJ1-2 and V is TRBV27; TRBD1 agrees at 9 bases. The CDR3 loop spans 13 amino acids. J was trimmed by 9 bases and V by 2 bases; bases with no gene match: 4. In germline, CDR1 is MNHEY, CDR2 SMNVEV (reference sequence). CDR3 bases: TGTGCCAGCAGTTTACTACAGGGGGCTCGCTACACCTTC. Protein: CASSLLQGARYTF.

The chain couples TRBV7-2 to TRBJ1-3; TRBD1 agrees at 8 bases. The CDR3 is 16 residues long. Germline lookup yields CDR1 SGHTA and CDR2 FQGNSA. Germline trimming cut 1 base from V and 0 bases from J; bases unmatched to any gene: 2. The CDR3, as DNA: TGTGCCAGCAGCTTAGTGGGACAGGTCTCTGGAAACACCATATATTTT. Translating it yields CASSLVGQVSGNTIYF.

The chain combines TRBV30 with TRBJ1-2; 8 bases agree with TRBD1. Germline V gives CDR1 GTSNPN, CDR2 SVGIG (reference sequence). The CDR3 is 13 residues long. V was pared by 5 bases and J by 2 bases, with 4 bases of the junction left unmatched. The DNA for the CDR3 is TGTGCCTGGGTCGGACAGGGAAACTATGGCTACACCTTC. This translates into CAWVGQGNYGYTF.

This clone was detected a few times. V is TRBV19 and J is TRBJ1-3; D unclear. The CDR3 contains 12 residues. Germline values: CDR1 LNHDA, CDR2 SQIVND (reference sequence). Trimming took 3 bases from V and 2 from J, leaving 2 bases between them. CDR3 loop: CASSITGNTIYF. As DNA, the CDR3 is TGTGCCAGTAGTATTACTGGAAACACCATATATTTT.

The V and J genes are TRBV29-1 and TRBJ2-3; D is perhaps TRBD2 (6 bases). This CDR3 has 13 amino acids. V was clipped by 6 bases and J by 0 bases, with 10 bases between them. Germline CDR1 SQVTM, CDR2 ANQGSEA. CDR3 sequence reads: CSVGLGSTDTQYF. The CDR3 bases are TGCAGCGTGGGACTGGGGAGCACAGATACGCAGTATTTT.

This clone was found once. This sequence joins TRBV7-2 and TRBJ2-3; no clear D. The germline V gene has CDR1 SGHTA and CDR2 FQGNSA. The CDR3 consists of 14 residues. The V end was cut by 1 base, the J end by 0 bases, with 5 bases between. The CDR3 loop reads CASSLGPSTDTQYF. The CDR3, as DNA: TGTGCCAGCAGCTTAGGTCCTAGCACAGATACGCAGTATTTT.

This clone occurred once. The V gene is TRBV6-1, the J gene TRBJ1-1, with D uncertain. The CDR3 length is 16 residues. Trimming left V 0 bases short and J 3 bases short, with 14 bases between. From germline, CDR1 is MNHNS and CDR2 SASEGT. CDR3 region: CASSEALSSLYTEAFF. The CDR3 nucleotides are TGTGCCAGCAGTGAAGCGCTAAGTAGTTTATACACTGAAGCTTTCTTT.

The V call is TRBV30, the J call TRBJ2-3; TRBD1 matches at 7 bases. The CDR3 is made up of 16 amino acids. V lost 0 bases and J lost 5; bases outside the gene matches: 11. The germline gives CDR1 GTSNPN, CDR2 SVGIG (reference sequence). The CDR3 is CAWSVVGGFSGDTQYF. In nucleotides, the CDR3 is TGTGCCTGGAGTGTTGTAGGGGGCTTCTCGGGAGATACGCAGTATTTT.

The CDR3 loop reads CASSYLDSSYEQYF. CDR3 sequence (DNA): TGTGCCAGCAGTTACTTGGACAGCTCCTACGAGCAGTACTTC. V usage is TRBV6-5 and J usage is TRBJ2-7, with D possibly TRBD1 on 6 matching bases. Germline values: CDR1 MNHEY, CDR2 SVGAGI. The CDR3 is 14 residues long. The V and J ends lost 1 base and 0 bases respectively, with 7 bases between them.

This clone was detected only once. In nucleotides, the CDR3 is TGTGCCAGCAGCTCAGGGACAGGGGGCGAGGAAGCTTTCTTT. This gives the protein CASSSGTGGEEAFF. V usage is TRBV7-9 and J usage is TRBJ1-1, with TRBD1 matching 12 bases. The junction had 5 bases not matched to a gene; V was cut back by 4 bases and J by 8 bases. CDR1 is SEHNR and CDR2 is FQNEAQ in the germline V gene (reference sequence). This CDR3 region has 14 residues.

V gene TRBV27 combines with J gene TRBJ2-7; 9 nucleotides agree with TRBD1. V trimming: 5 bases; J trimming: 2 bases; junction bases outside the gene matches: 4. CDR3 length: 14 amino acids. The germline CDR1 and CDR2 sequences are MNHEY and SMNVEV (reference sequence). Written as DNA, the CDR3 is TGTGCCAGCAGTCCGGACAGGGGAGCCTACGAGCAGTACTTC. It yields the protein CASSPDRGAYEQYF.

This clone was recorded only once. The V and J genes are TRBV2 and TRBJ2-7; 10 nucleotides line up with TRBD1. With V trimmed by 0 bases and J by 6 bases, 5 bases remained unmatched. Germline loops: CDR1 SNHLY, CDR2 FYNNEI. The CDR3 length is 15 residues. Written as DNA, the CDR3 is TGTGCCAGCAGTGAAGCGGGACAGGGGCCCGTCGAGCAGTACTTC. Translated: CASSEAGQGPVEQYF.

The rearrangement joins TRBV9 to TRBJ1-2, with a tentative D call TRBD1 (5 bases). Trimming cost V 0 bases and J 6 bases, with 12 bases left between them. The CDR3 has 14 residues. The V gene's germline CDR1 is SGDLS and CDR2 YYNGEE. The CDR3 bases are TGTGCCAGCAGCGTAGGGGAGGTGGGGGATGGCTACACCTTC. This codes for CASSVGEVGDGYTF.